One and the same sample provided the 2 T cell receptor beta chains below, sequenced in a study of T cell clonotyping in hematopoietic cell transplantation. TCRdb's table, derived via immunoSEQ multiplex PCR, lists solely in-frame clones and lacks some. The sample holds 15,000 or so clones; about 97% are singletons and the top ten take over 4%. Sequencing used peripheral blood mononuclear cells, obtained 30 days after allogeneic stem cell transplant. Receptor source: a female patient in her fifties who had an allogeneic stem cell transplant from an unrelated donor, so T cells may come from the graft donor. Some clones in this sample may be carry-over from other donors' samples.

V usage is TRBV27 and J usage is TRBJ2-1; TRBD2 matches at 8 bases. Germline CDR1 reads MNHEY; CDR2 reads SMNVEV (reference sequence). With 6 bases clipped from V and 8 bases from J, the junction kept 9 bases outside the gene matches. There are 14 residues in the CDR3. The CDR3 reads CASRLAGPKDEQFF. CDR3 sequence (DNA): TGTGCCAGCAGATTAGCGGGGCCGAAGGATGAGCAGTTCTTC.

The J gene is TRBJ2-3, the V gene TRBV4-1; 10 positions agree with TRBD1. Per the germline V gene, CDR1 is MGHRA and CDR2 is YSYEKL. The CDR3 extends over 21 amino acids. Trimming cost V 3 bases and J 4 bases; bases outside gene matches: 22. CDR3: CASSHPPVRQGAIILADTQYF. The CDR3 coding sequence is TGCGCCAGCAGCCACCCTCCCGTGAGACAGGGGGCAATTATTCTGGCAGATACGCAGTATTTT.